Below are 10 T cell receptor beta chains sequenced from a single sample in a study of spatial heterogeneity in lung cancer. Each CDR3 protein is one row after TCRdb ran MiXCR on the 5' RACE reads. The sample carries 20,000 to 25,000 distinct CDR3 sequences, over 7.5% recorded once. The time point here: blood at routine non-recurrence follow-up after resection. This sample comprised PBMCs, obtained at follow-up. These TCRs come from a male donor with early-stage non-small cell lung cancer.

This clonotype showed up many times. The V call is TRBV5-1, the J call TRBJ2-1; TRBD2 aligns across 12 bases. The CDR3 contains 16 residues. The germline CDR1 and CDR2 sequences are SGHRS and YFSETQ. With 4 bases clipped from V and 6 bases from J, the junction kept 8 bases outside the gene matches. CDR3 DNA sequence: TGCGCCAGCAGCGGACCCTTACTAGCGGGGGGCAATGAGCAGTTCTTC. This translates into CASSGPLLAGGNEQFF.

In this sample, this clonotype turned up a few times. The chain uses TRBV5-1 and TRBJ2-7; D unclear. The CDR3 is made up of 11 amino acids. Trimming took off 7 bases at V and 2 bases at J, with 7 bases between the two ends. The germline CDR1 and CDR2 sequences are SGHRS and YFSETQ. As DNA, the CDR3 is TGCGCCAGCGGCAATGCCTACGAGCAGTACTTC. Translating it yields CASGNAYEQYF.

This clonotype turned up a few times. J is TRBJ1-2 and V is TRBV4-3; 8 bases fit TRBD1. J lost 8 bases, V lost 3 bases, and 5 bases had no gene match. The length of the CDR3 is 13 residues. The germline V gene has CDR1 LGHNA and CDR2 YSLEER. CDR3 DNA: TGCGCCAGCAGCCACCTGGACAGGGAGGGCTACACCTTC. Amino acid sequence: CASSHLDREGYTF.

This clonotype has a count of ten or more. The chain uses TRBV4-2 and TRBJ2-2, with D possibly matching TRBD2 (6 bases). CDR1 and CDR2 (germline): LGHNA, YNFKEQ. V gave up 1 base and J gave up 1 base, with 10 bases separating them. The length of the CDR3 is 16 residues. CDR3 DNA sequence: TGTGCCAGCAGCCAAGCGGAGGGCTTGAACACCGGGGAGCTGTTTTTT. Amino acid sequence: CASSQAEGLNTGELFF.

There are many counts of this clonotype. V is TRBV5-4 and J is TRBJ1-6; D possibly corresponds to TRBD1 (5 bases). The V gene's germline CDR1 is SGHNT and CDR2 YYREEE (reference sequence). Trimming removed 0 bases from V and 9 bases from J, with 13 bases in between. The CDR3 is 15 amino acids. CDR3 coding DNA: TGTGCCAGCAGCTTGGAACTTCAGGGTGGTTCACCCCTCCACTTT. This encodes CASSLELQGGSPLHF.

This clonotype was counted only a few times. The rearrangement uses TRBV6-2 or TRBV6-3 and TRBJ1-5; no reliable D call. Germline V gives CDR1 MNHEY, CDR2 SVGEGT. This CDR3 has 14 amino acids. V was trimmed by 7 bases and J by 3 bases, leaving 13 bases between them. CDR3 sequence reads: CASTEATPNQPQHF. CDR3 sequence (DNA): TGTGCCAGCACCGAGGCTACACCCAATCAGCCCCAGCATTTT.

This clonotype came up a few times. The chain links TRBV20-1 to TRBJ1-2; 8 bases fit TRBD1. Germline V CDR1 and CDR2: DFQATT, SNEGSKA (reference sequence). The CDR3 is 14 amino acids. The J segment lost 4 bases and the V segment lost 0 bases, leaving 4 bases of the junction unmatched. CDR3 nucleotides: TGCAGTGCTAGAGAGTTGGACAGGGTCTATGGCTACACCTTC. It encodes CSARELDRVYGYTF.

Here the CDR3 reads CSARDPGRGDEKLFF. CDR3 in DNA: TGCAGTGCTAGGGACCCGGGCCGCGGGGATGAAAAACTGTTTTTT. The chain couples TRBV20-1 to TRBJ1-4, with D hard to call. The CDR3 covers 15 residues. V was cut by 3 bases and J by 6 bases, with 17 bases left in between. CDR1 and CDR2 (germline): DFQATT, SNEGSKA (reference sequence).

This clonotype has ten or more counts. The rearrangement joins TRBV5-4 to TRBJ2-7; the match to TRBD1 covers 7 bases. CDR1 and CDR2 from the germline V gene are SGHNT and YYREEE (reference sequence). The CDR3 length is 14 residues. Unmatched junction bases numbered 6, after V lost 5 bases and J lost 1 base. The CDR3 DNA reads TGTGCCAGCAGTTATGGGACAGTGTCCTACGAGCAGTACTTC. Its translation is CASSYGTVSYEQYF.

The V call is TRBV5-4, the J call TRBJ2-2; 9 bases map to TRBD1. The CDR3 runs to 16 residues. Germline assignment: CDR1 SGHNT and CDR2 YYREEE (reference sequence). J gave up 6 bases and V 9 bases, and 15 bases lay outside the gene matches. The CDR3 reads CAITGGRTGVAGELFF. The CDR3 DNA sequence: TGTGCCATCACAGGAGGTCGGACAGGGGTCGCCGGGGAGCTGTTTTTT.